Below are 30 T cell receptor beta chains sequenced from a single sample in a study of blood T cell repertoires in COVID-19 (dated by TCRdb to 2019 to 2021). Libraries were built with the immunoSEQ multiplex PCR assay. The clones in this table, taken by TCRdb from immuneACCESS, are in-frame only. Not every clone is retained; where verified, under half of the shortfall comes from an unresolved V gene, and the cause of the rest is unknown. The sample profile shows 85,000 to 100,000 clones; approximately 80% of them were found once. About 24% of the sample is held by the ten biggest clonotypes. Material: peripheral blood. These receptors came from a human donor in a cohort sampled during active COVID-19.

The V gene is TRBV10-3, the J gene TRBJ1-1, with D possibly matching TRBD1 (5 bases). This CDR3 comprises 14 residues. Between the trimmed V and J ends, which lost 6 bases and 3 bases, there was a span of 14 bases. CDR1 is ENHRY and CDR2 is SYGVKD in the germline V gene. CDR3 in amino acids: CAISEGRGHTEAFF. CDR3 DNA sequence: TGTGCCATCAGCGAGGGACGCGGGCACACTGAAGCTTTCTTT.

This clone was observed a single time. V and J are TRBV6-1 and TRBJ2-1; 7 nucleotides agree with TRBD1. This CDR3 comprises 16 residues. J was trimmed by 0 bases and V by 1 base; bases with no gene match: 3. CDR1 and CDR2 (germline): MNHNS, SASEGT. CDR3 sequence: CASSEVGQSSYNEQFF. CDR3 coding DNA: TGTGCCAGCAGTGAAGTGGGACAGTCCTCCTACAATGAGCAGTTCTTC.

The CDR3, as DNA: TGTGCCAGCAGCCAAGGAGGTTTTAGAGGGGGCGGCACTGAAGCTTTCTTT. As protein: CASSQGGFRGGGTEAFF. This chain connects TRBV4-2 to TRBJ1-1; 7 bases match TRBD1. V dropped 1 base and J dropped 4; count of bases not matched to a gene: 12. Germline V lookup: CDR1 LGHNA, CDR2 YNFKEQ. The CDR3 spans 17 residues.

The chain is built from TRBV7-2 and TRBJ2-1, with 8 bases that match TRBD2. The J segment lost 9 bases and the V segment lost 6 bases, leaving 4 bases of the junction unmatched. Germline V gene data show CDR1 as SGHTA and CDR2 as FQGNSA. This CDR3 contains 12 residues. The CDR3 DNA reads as TGTGCCAGCAGAAGAACTAGCGGTGAGCAGTTCTTC. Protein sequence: CASRRTSGEQFF. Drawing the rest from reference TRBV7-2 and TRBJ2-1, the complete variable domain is GAGVSQSPSNKVTEKGKDVELRCDPISGHTALYWYRQSLGQGLEFLIYFQGNSAPDKSGLPSDRFSAERTGGSVSTLTIQRTQQEDSAVYLCASRRTSGEQFFGPGTRLTVL.

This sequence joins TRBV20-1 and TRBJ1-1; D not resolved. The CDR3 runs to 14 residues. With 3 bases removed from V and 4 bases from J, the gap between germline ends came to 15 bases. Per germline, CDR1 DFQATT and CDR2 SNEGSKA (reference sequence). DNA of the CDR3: TGCAGTGCTAGTAGCTCCTCGGCGGGCACTGAAGCTTTCTTT. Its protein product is CSASSSSAGTEAFF.

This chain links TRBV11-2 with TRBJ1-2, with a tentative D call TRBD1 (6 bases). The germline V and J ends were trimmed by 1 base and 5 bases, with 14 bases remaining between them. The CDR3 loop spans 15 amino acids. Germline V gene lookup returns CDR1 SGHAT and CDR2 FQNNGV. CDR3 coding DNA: TGTGCCAGCAGCTTAGCATCGGGGGGCGCGTATGGCTACACCTTC. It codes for CASSLASGGAYGYTF.

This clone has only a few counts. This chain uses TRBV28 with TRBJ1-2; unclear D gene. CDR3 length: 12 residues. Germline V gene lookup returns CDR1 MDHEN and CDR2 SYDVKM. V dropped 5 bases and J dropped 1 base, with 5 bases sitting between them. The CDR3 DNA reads TGTGCCAGCAGTACCAGTAACTATGGCTACACCTTC. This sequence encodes CASSTSNYGYTF.

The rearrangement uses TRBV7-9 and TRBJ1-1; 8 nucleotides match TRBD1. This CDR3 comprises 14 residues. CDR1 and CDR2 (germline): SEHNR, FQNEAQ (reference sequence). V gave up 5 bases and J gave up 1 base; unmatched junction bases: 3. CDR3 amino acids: CASSKQGGNTEAFF. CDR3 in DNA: TGTGCCAGCAGCAAACAGGGGGGGAACACTGAAGCTTTCTTT.

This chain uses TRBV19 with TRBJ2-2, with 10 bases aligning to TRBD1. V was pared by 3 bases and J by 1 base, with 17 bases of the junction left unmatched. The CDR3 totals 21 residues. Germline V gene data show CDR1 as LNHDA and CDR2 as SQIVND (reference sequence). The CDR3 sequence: CASSISLMTGGPMLNTGELFF. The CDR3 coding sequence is TGTGCCAGTAGTATCAGTTTAATGACAGGGGGCCCTATGTTGAACACCGGGGAGCTGTTTTTT.

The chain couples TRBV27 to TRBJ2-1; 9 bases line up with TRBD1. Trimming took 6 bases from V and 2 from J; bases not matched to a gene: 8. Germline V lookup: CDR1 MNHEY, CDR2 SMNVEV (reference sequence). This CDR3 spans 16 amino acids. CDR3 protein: CASRRPGQGTYNEQFF. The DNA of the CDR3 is TGTGCCAGCAGGCGCCCGGGACAGGGTACCTACAATGAGCAGTTCTTC.

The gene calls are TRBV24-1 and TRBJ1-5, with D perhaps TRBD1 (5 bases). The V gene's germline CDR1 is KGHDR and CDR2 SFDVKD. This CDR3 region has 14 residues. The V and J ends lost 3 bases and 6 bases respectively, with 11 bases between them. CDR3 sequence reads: CATSDPGSFQPQHF. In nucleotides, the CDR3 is TGTGCCACCAGTGATCCAGGGTCTTTTCAGCCCCAGCATTTT.

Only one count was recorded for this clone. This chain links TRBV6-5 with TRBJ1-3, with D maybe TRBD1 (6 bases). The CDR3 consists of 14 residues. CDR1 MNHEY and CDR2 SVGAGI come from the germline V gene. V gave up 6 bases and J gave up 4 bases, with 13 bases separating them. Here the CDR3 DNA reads TGTGCCAGCAGCTGGGGGCGACCCGGAAACACCATATATTTT. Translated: CASSWGRPGNTIYF.

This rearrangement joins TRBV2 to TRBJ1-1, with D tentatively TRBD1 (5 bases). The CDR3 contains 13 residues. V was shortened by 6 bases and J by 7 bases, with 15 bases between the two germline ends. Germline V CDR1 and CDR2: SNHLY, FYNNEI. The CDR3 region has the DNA TGTGCCAGCAGGGACGGGGGGTGGAGTGAAGCTTTCTTT. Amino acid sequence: CASRDGGWSEAFF.

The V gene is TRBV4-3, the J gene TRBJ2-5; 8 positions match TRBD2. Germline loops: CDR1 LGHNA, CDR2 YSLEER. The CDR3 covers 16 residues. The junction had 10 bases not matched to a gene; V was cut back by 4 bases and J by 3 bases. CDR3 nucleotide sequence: TGCGCCAGCAGCCCTAAAGTCGGGGGGGCCGAAGAGACCCAGTACTTC. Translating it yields CASSPKVGGAEETQYF.

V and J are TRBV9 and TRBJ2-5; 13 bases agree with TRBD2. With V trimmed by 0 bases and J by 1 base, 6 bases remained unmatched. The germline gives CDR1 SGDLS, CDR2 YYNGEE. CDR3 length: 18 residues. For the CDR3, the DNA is TGTGCCAGCAGCGTAGCTACTCGGACTAGCGGGGGCCAAGAGACCCAGTACTTC. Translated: CASSVATRTSGGQETQYF.

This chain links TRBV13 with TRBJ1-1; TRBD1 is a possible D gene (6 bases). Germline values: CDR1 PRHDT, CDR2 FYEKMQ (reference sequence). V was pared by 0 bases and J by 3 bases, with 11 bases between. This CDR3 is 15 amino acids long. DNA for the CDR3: TGTGCCAGCAGCTTAGGCCGTACAGGGCACACTGAAGCTTTCTTT. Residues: CASSLGRTGHTEAFF.

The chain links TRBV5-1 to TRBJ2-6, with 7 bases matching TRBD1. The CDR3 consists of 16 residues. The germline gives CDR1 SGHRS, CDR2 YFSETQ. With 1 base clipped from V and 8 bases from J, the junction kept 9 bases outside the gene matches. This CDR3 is CASSLSARGSTNVLTF. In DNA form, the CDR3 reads TGCGCCAGCAGCTTGTCCGCCAGGGGGTCTACCAACGTCCTGACTTTC.

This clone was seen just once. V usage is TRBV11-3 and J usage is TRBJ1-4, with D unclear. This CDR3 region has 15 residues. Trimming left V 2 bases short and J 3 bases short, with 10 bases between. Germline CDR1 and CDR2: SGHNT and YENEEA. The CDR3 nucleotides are TGTGCCAGCAGCTTATATGGAGGACCTAATGAAAAACTGTTTTTT. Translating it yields CASSLYGGPNEKLFF.

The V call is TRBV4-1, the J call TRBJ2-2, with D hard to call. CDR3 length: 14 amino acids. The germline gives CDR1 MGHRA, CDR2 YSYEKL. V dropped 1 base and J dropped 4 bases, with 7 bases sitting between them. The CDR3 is CASSQVPRTGELFF. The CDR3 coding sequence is TGCGCCAGCAGCCAAGTCCCGCGCACCGGGGAGCTGTTTTTT.

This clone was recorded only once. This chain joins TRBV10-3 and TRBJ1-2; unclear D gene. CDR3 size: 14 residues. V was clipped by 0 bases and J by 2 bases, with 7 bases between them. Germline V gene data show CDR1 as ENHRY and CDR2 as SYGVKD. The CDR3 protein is CAISESSVNYGYTF. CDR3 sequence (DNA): TGTGCCATCAGTGAGTCGTCAGTAAACTATGGCTACACCTTC.

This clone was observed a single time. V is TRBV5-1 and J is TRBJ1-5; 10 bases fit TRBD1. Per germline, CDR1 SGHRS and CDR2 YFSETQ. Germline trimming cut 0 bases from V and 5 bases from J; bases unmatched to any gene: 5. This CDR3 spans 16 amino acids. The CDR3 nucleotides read TGCGCCAGCAGCTTGGGACAGGGGGCGTTCGATCAGCCCCAGCATTTT. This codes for CASSLGQGAFDQPQHF.

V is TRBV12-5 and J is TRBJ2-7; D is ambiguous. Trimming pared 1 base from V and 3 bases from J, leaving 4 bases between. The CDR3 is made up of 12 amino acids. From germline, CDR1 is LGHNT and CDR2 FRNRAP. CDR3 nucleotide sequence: TGTGCTAGTGGTTTGGCGGGCTACGAGCAGTACTTC. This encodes CASGLAGYEQYF.

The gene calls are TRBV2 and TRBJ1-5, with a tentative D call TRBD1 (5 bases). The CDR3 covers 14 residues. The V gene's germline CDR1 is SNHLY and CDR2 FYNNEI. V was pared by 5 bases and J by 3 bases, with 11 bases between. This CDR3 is CASSNRQLNQPQHF. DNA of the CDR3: TGTGCCAGCAGTAACAGACAGCTCAATCAGCCCCAGCATTTT.

This CDR3 is CASSYQGVTEAFF. The CDR3 nucleotides are TGTGCCAGCAGCTATCAGGGGGTCACTGAAGCTTTCTTT. V gene TRBV7-3 combines with J gene TRBJ1-1, with 7 bases aligning to TRBD1. The V and J ends lost 4 bases and 4 bases, in that order; junction bases with no gene match: 3. Germline assignment: CDR1 SGHTA and CDR2 FQGTGA. CDR3 length equals 13 residues.

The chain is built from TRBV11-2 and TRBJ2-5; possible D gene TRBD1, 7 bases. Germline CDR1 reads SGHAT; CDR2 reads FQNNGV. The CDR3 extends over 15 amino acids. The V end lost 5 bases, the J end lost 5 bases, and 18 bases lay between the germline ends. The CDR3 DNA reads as TGTGCCAGCAGCCCGCATGGAGGGGGCGAGGAGACCCAGTACTTC. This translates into CASSPHGGGEETQYF.

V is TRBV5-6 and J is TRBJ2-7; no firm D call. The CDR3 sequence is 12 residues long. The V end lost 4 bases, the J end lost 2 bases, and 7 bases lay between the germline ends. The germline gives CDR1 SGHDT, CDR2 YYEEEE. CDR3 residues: CASSLTPYEQYF. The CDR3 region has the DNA TGTGCCAGCAGCCTTACACCCTACGAGCAGTACTTC.

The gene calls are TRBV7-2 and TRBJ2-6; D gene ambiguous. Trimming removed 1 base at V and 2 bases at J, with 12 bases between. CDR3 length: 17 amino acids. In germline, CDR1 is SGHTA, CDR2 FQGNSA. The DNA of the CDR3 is TGTGCCAGCAGCTTAGTGGTCAGAAATGCTGGGGCCAACGTCCTGACTTTC. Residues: CASSLVVRNAGANVLTF.

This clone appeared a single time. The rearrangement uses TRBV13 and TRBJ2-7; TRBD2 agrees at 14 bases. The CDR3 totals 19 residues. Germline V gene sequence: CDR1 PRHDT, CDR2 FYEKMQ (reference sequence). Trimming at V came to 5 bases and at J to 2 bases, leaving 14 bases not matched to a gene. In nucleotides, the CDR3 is TGTGCCAGCAGCCCCCGGACTAGCGGGGGGCGACACCTTCCCTACGAGCAGTACTTC. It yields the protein CASSPRTSGGRHLPYEQYF. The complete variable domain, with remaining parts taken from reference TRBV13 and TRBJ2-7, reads AAGVIQSPRHLIKEKRETATLKCYPIPRHDTVYWYQQGPGQDPQFLISFYEKMQSDKGSIPDRFSAQQFSDYHSELNMSSLELGDSALYFCASSPRTSGGRHLPYEQYFGPGTRLTVT.

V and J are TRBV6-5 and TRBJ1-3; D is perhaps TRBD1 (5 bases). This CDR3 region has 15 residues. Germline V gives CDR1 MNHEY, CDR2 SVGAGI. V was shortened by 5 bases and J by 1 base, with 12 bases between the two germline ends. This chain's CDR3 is CASSPRGGSGNTIYF. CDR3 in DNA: TGTGCCAGCAGTCCCCGGGGGGGGTCTGGAAACACCATATATTTT.

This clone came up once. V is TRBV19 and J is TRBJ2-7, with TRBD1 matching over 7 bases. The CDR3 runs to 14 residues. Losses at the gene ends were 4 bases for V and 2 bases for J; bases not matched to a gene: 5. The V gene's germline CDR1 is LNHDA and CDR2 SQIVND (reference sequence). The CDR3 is CASSSRQGAYEQYF. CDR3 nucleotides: TGTGCCAGTAGTAGCAGACAGGGAGCCTACGAGCAGTACTTC.